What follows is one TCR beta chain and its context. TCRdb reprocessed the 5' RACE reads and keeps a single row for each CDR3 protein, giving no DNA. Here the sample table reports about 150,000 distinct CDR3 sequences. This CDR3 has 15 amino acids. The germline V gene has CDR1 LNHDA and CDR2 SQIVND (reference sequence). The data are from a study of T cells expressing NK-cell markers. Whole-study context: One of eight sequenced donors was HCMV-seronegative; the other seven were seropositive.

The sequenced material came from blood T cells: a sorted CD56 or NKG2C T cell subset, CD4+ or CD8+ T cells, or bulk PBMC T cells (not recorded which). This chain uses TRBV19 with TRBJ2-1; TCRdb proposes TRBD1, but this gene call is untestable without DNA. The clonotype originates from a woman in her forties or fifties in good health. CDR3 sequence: CASSAGGQSGNEQFF.